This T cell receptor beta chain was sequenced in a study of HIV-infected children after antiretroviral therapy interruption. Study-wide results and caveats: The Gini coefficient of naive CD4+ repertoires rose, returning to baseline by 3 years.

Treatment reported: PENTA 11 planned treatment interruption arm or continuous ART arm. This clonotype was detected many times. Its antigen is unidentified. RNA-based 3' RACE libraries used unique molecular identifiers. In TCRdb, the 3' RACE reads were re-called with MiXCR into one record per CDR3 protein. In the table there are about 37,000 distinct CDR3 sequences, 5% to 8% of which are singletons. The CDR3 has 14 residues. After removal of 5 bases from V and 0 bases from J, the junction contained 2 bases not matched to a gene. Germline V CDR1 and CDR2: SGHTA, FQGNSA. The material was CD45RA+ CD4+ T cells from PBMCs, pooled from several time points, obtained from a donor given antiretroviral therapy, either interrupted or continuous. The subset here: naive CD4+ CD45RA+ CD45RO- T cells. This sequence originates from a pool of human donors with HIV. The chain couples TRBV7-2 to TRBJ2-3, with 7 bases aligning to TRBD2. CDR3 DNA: TGTGCCAGCAGCCTTAGCGGGAGCACAGATACGCAGTATTTT. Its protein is CASSLSGSTDTQYF.